The entry that follows covers one TCR beta chain sequence. The assay was immunoSEQ multiplex PCR, and TCRdb's table has in-frame clones only and misses some. The sample carries 140,000 or so clones, just under 95% recorded once. The data originate from a study of T cell responses to AZD1222 COVID-19 vaccine. From germline, CDR1 is MRHNA and CDR2 SNTAGT. J gave up 3 bases and V 6 bases, and 7 bases lay outside the gene matches. This CDR3 region has 15 residues. This TCR was recovered from an adult who had recovered from COVID-19. The sequencing used peripheral blood, collected after recovery from COVID-19. This rearrangement joins TRBV6-4 to TRBJ1-4; 7 nucleotides agree with TRBD1. DNA for the CDR3: TGTGCCAGCAGCGTAAACAGGGGTGCTAATGAAAAACTGTTTTTT. Protein: CASSVNRGANEKLFF.